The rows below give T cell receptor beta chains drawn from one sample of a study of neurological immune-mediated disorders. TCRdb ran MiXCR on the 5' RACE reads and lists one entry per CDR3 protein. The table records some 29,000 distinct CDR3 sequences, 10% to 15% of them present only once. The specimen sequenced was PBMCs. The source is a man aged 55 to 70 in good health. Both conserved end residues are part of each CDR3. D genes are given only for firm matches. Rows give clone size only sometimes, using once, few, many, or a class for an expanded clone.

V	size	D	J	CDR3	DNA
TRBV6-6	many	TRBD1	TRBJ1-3	CASSPGQGTGNTIYF	TGTGCCAGCAGCCCCGGACAGGGAACAGGAAACACCATATATTTT
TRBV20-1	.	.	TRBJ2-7	CSASSGTYEQYF	TGCAGTGCTAGTTCGGGGACCTACGAGCAGTACTTC
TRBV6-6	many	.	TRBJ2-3	CATGRDLTTDTQYF	TGTGCCACCGGCCGGGACCTTACCACAGATACGCAGTATTTT
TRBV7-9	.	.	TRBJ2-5	CVSSPRDEKLAQYF	TGTGTCAGCAGCCCCCGGGACGAGAAACTAGCCCAGTACTTC
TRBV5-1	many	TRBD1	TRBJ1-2	CASSTSGTGGGGYTF	TGCGCCAGCAGCACCTCCGGGACAGGCGGTGGTGGCTACACCTTC
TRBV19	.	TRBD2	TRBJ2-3	CASSSPLADTQYF	TGTGCCAGTAGTAGCCCACTAGCGGATACGCAGTATTTT
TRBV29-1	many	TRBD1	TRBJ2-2	CSVGDSGELFF	TGCAGCGTTGGGGACAGCGGGGAGCTGTTTTTT
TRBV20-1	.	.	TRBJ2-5	CSAGPGPGTQYF	TGCAGTGCCGGACCGGGGCCGGGGACCCAGTACTTC
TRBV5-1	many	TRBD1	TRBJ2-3	CASSSPGQKSDTQYF	TGCGCCAGCAGCTCGCCGGGACAGAAGTCAGATACGCAGTATTTT
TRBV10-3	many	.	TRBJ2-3	CAISSSARTDTQYF	TGTGCCATCAGCTCTAGCGCCCGAACAGATACGCAGTATTTT
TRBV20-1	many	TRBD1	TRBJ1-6	CSASRGTGGSPLHF	TGCAGTGCCTCAAGAGGGACAGGCGGTTCACCCCTCCACTTT
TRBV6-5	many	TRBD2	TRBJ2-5	CASSYSPSGAQETQYF	TGTGCCAGCAGTTACTCGCCTAGCGGGGCCCAAGAGACCCAGTACTTC
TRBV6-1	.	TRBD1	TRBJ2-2	CASKDRGNTGELFF	TGTGCCAGCAAAGACAGGGGAAACACCGGGGAGCTGTTTTTT
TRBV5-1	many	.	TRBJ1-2	CASSSDAGRIYGYTF	TGCGCCAGCAGCTCGGACGCGGGCAGAATCTATGGCTACACCTTC
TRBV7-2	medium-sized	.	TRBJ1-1	CASSHRRNTEAFF	TGTGCCAGCAGCCACAGGAGGAACACTGAAGCTTTCTTT